The clone carrying this TCR beta chain showed up just a few times. Its antigen is undetermined. From germline, CDR1 is SNHLY and CDR2 FYNNEI. This CDR3 spans 14 amino acids. Losses at the gene ends were 4 bases for V and 5 bases for J; bases not matched to a gene: 2. The sample originates from a study of cytomegalovirus exposure and HLA in healthy donors. Points from the study as a whole: Diagnosis of cytomegalovirus status made by the classifier reportedly showed high specificity and sensitivity. Altogether, about 160 TCR beta chains were recorded as cytomegalovirus-associated.

Measured with immunoSEQ multiplex PCR; TCRdb has only the in-frame clones, and not every one. The sample consists of 60,000 to 80,000 clones, around 81% of them appearing once. The rearrangement links TRBV2 to TRBJ1-4; 9 bases line up with TRBD1. The TCR originated in a young man in good health and CMV-seronegative. The sample taken for sequencing was PBMCs. The CDR3 sequence is CASSGGQGNEKLFF. CDR3 nucleotides: TGTGCCAGCAGTGGGGGACAGGGAAATGAAAAACTGTTTTTT.